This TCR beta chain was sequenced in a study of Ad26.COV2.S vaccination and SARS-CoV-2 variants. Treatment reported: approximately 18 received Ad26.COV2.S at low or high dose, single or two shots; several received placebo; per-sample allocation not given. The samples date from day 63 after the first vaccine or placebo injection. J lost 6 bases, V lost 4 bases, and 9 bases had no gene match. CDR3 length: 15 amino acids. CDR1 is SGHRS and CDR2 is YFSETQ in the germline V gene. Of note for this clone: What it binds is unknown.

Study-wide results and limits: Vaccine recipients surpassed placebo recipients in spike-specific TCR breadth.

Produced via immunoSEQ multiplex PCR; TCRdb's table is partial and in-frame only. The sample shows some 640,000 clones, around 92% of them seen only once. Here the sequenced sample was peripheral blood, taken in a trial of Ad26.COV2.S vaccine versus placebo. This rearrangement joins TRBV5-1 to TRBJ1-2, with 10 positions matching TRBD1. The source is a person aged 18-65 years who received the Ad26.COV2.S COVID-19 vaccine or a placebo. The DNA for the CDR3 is TGCGCCAGCAGCCACGACAGGGGGCCCGCGGATGGCTACACCTTC. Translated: CASSHDRGPADGYTF.